This section outlines one T cell receptor beta chain sequence together with its context. The data belong to a study of blood T cell repertoires in COVID-19. As for the study in general: There were acute and convalescent COVID-19 samples, and they came from the United States, Italy and Spain. Sources were T cells, B-cell-depleted T cells, or PBMCs; the material itself was cDNA or gDNA.

As originally analysed: By means of reference gene primer amplification, nucleated cell counts were estimated. The repertoire was sequenced with immunoSEQ multiplex PCR; TCRdb's copy has only in-frame clones and lacks some. V, J and clone size are those of that table, while D and trimming were read from the DNA. The sample yields some 220,000 clones, approximately 80% seen once. The clonotype was recovered from a woman aged 55-70 years with active or convalescent COVID-19. Sequencing input: peripheral blood.

The CDR3 DNA reads as TGTGCCAGCAGCTCCGTAGCGGGAGGGGTCCAAGAGACCCAGTACTTC. Residues: CASSSVAGGVQETQYF. This chain connects TRBV11-2 to TRBJ2-5, with 11 bases matching TRBD2. The CDR3 contains 16 residues. J gave up 1 base and V 4 bases, and 5 bases lay outside the gene matches. CDR1 is SGHAT, CDR2 FQNNGV, per germline.